The present TCR beta chain was sequenced within a study of Ad26.COV2.S vaccination and SARS-CoV-2 variants. Study findings and constraints: The study found similar non-spike TCR breadth in vaccine and placebo recipients.

To note about this clone: Its antigen is as yet unknown.

Deletions cut 4 bases from V and 7 bases from J, with 22 bases between. In germline, CDR1 is SGHAT, CDR2 FQNNGV. This CDR3 is built from 16 residues. Described treatment: 15 to 20 received Ad26.COV2.S at low or high dose, single or two shots; five or six received placebo; per-sample allocation not given. Sampling was done on day 63 after the first vaccine or placebo injection. Ad26 vector vaccine expressed Wuhan-strain SARS-CoV-2 spike. The assay was immunoSEQ multiplex PCR, and TCRdb's table has in-frame clones only and misses some. The sample includes over 200,000 clones, more than 75% of them seen just once.

V and J are TRBV11-2 and TRBJ2-5; D may be TRBD1 (7 bases). This TCR was recovered from a person aged 18-60 years who received the Ad26.COV2.S COVID-19 vaccine or a placebo. The specimen comprised peripheral blood, sampled in a trial of Ad26.COV2.S vaccine versus placebo. As DNA, the CDR3 is TGTGCCAGCAGCTCCAGGACAGGTGGGGGGCCGGGGACCCAGTACTTC. Residues: CASSSRTGGGPGTQYF.